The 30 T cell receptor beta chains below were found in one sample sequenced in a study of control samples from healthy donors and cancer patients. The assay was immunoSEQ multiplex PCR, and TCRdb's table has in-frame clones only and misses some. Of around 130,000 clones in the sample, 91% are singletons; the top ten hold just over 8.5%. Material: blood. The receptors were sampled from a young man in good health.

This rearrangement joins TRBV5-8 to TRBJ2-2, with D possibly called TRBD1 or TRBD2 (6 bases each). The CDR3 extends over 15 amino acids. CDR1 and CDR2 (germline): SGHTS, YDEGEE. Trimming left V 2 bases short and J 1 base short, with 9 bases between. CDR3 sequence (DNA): TGTGCCAGCAGCTTCGAGGGGGGGAACACCGGGGAGCTGTTTTTT. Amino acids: CASSFEGGNTGELFF.

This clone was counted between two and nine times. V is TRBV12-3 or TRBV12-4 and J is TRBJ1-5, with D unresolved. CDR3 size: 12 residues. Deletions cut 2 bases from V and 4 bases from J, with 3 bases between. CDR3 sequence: CASSLQNQPQHF. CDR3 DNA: TGTGCCAGCAGTTTACAGAATCAGCCCCAGCATTTT.

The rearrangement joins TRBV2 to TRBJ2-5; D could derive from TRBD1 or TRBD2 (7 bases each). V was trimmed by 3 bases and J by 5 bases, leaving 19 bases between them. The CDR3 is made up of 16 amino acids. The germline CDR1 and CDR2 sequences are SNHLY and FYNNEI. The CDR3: CASSDHLTGRGETQYF. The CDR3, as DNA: TGTGCCAGCAGTGATCATTTGACAGGGAGGGGGGAGACCCAGTACTTC. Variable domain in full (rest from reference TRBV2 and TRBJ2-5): EPEVTQTPSHQVTQMGQEVILRCVPISNHLYFYWYRQILGQKVEFLVSFYNNEISEKSEIFDDQFSVERPDGSNFTLKIRSTKLEDSAMYFCASSDHLTGRGETQYFGPGTRLLVL.

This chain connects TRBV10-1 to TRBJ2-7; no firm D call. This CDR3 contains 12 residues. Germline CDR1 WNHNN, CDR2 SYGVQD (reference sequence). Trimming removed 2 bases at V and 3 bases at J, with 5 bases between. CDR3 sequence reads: CASSEPGYEQYF. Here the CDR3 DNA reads TGCGCCAGCAGTGAGCCAGGCTACGAGCAGTACTTC.

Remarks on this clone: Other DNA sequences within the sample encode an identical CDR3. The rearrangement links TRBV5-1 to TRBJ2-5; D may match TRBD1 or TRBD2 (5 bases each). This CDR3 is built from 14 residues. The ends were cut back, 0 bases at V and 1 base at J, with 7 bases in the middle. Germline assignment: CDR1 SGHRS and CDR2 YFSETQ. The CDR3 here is CASSLGGSQETQYF. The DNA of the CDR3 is TGCGCCAGCAGCTTGGGGGGGTCCCAAGAGACCCAGTACTTC. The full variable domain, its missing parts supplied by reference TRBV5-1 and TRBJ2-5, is KAGVTQTPRYLIKTRGQQVTLSCSPISGHRSVSWYQQTPGQGLQFLFEYFSETQRNKGNFPGRFSGRQFSNSRSEMNVSTLELGDSALYLCASSLGGSQETQYFGPGTRLLVL.

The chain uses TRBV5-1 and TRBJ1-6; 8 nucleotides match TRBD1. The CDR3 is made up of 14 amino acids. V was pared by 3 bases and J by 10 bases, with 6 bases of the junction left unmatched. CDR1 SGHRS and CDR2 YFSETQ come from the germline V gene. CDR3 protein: CASSSWTGNSPLHF. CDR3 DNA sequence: TGCGCCAGCAGCTCCTGGACAGGGAACTCACCCCTCCACTTT.

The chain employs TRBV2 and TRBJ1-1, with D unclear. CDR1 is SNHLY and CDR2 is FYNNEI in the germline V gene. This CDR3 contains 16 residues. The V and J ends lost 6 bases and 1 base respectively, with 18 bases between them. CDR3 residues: CASRDHGWHPNTEAFF. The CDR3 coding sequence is TGTGCCAGCAGGGACCATGGTTGGCACCCGAACACTGAAGCTTTCTTT.

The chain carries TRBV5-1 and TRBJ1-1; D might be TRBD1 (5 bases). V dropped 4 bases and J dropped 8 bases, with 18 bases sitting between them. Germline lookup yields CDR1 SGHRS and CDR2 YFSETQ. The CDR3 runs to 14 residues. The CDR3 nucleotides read TGCGCCAGCAGCCCAGCGCCCCGGGACGGGGAAGCTTTCTTT. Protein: CASSPAPRDGEAFF.

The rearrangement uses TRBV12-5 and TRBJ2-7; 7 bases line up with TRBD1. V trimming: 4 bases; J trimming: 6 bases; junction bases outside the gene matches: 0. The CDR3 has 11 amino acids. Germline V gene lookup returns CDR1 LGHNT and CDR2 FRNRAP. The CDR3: CASGYRGEQYF. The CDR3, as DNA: TGTGCTAGTGGTTACAGGGGCGAGCAGTACTTC. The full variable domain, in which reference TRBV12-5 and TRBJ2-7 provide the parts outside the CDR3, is DARVTQTPRHKVTEMGQEVTMRCQPILGHNTVFWYRQTMMQGLELLAYFRNRAPLDDSGMPKDRFSAEMPDATLATLKIQPSEPRDSAVYFCASGYRGEQYFGPGTRLTVT.

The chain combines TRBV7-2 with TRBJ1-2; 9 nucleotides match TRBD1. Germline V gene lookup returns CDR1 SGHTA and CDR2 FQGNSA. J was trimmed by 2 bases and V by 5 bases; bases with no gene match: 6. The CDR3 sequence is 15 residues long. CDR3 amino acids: CASSPYGTGNYGYTF. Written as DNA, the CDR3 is TGTGCCAGCAGCCCCTACGGGACAGGGAACTATGGCTACACCTTC.

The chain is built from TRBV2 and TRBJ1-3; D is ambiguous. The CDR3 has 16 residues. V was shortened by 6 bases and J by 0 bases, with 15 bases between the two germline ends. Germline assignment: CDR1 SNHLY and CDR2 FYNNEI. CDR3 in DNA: TGTGCCAGCAGGGTAGGAGGAGATTACTCTGGAAACACCATATATTTT. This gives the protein CASRVGGDYSGNTIYF. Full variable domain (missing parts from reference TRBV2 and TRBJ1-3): EPEVTQTPSHQVTQMGQEVILRCVPISNHLYFYWYRQILGQKVEFLVSFYNNEISEKSEIFDDQFSVERPDGSNFTLKIRSTKLEDSAMYFCASRVGGDYSGNTIYFGEGSWLTVV.

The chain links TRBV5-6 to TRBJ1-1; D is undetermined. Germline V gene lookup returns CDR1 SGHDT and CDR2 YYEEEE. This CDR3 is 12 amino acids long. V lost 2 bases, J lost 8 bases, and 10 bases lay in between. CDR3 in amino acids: CASSFKMAEAFF. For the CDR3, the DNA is TGTGCCAGCAGCTTTAAAATGGCAGAAGCTTTCTTT.

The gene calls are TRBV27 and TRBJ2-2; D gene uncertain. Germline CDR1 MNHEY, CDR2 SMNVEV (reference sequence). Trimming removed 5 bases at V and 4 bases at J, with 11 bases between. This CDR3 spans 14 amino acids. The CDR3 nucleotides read TGTGCCAGCAGTCGTGAGGAGCGCACCGGGGAGCTGTTTTTT. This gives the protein CASSREERTGELFF.

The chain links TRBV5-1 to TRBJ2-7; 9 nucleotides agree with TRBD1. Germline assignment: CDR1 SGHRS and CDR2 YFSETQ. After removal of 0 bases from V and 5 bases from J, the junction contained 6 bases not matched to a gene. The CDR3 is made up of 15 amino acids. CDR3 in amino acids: CASSLGDRGIHEQYF. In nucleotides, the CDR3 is TGCGCCAGCAGCTTGGGAGACAGGGGGATCCACGAGCAGTACTTC. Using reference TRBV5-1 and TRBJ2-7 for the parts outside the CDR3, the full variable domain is KAGVTQTPRYLIKTRGQQVTLSCSPISGHRSVSWYQQTPGQGLQFLFEYFSETQRNKGNFPGRFSGRQFSNSRSEMNVSTLELGDSALYLCASSLGDRGIHEQYFGPGTRLTVT.

The CDR3 reads CASSQAFRFGTDSSYEQYF. The DNA of the CDR3 is TGCGCCAGCAGCCAAGCTTTTCGTTTTGGGACGGACAGTTCCTACGAGCAGTACTTC. The J gene is TRBJ2-7, the V gene TRBV4-1; possibly TRBD1 for D (6 bases). Germline CDR1 and CDR2: MGHRA and YSYEKL. CDR3 length: 19 amino acids. Trimming took off 1 base at V and 1 base at J, with 23 bases between the two ends.

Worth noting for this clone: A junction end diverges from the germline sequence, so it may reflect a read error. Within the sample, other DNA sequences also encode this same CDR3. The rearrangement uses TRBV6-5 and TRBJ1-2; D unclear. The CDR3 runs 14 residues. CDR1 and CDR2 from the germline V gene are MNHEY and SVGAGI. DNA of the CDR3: TGTGCCAGCTTCGGAACGGCTAGTAACTACGGCTACACCTTC. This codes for CASFGTASNYGYTF.

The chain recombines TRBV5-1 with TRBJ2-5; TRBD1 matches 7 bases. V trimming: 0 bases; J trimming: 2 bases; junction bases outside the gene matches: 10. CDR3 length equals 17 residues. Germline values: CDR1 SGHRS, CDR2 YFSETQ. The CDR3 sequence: CASSLARRDSRQETQYF. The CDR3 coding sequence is TGCGCCAGCAGCTTGGCCAGAAGGGACAGCAGACAAGAGACCCAGTACTTC.

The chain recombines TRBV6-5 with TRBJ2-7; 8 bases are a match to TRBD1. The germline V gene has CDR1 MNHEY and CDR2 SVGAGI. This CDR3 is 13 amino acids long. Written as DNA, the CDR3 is TGTGCAAACAAAAGACAGGGGAGTTACGAGCAGTACTTC. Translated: CANKRQGSYEQYF.

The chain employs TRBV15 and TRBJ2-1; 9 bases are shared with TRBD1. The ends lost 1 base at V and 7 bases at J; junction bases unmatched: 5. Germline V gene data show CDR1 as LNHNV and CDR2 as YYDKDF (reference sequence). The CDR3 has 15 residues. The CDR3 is CATSRVDRGWNEQFF. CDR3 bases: TGTGCCACCAGCAGAGTTGACAGGGGGTGGAATGAGCAGTTCTTC.

CDR3 bases: TGTGCCAGCAGCCAAGGCAGAGGCAGGGCAATGAGGTTTCACACTGAAGCTTTCTTT. It yields the protein CASSQGRGRAMRFHTEAFF. The genes are TRBV14 and TRBJ1-1; D might be TRBD1 (5 bases). V was clipped by 1 base and J by 3 bases, with 24 bases between them. The CDR3 spans 19 residues. Per the germline V gene, CDR1 is SGHDN and CDR2 is FVKESK.

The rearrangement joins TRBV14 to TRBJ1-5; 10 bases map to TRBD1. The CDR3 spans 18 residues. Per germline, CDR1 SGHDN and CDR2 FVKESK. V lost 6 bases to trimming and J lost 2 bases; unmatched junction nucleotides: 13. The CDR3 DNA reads TGTGCCAGCAGTCAGTTGCCGAGCGGGACAGGGGGCAATCAGCCCCAGCATTTT. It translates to CASSQLPSGTGGNQPQHF.

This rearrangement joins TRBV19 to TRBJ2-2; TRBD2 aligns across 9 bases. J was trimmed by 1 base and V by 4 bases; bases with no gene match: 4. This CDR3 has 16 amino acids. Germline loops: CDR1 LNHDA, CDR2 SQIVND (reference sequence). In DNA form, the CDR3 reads TGTGCCAGTAGTACCATACTAGCGGGGAACACCGGGGAGCTGTTTTTT. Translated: CASSTILAGNTGELFF.

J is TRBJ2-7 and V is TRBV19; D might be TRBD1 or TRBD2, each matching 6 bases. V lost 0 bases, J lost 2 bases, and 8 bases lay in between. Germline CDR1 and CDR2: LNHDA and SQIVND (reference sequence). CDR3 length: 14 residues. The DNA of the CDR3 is TGTGCCAGTAGTATAGAAGGGGGGACCTACGAGCAGTACTTC. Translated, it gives CASSIEGGTYEQYF. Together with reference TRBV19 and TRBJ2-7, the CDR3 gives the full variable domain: DGGITQSPKYLFRKEGQNVTLSCEQNLNHDAMYWYRQDPGQGLRLIYYSQIVNDFQKGDIAEGYSVSREKKESFPLTVTSAQKNPTAFYLCASSIEGGTYEQYFGPGTRLTVT.

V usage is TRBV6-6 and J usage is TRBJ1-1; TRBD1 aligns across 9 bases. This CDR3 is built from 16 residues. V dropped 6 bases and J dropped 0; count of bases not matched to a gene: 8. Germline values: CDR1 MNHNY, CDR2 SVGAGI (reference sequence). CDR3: CASRPGQGRMNTEAFF. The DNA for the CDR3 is TGTGCCAGCAGACCCGGACAGGGGAGGATGAACACTGAAGCTTTCTTT.

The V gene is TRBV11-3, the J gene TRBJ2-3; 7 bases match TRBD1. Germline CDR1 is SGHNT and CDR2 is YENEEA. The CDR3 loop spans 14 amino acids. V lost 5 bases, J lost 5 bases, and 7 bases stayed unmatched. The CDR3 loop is CASSTDRVEDTQYF. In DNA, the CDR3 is TGTGCCAGCAGCACAGACAGGGTTGAAGATACGCAGTATTTT.

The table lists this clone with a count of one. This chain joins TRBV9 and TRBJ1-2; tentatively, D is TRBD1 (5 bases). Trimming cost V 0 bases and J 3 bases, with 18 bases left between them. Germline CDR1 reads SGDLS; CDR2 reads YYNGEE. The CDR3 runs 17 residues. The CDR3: CASSVDASGEGYYGYTF. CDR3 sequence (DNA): TGTGCCAGCAGCGTAGATGCTTCGGGGGAGGGCTACTATGGCTACACCTTC.

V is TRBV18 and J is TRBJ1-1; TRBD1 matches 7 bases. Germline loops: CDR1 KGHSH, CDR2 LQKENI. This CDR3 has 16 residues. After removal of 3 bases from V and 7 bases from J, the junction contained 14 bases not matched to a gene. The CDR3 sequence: CASSPQGGQGFSEAFF. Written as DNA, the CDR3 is TGTGCCAGCTCACCTCAGGGGGGCCAGGGGTTTAGTGAAGCTTTCTTT.

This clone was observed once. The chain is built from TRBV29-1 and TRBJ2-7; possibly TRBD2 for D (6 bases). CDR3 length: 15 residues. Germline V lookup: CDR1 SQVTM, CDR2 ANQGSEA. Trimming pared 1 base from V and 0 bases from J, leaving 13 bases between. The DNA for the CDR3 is TGCAGCGTTGAAGGGGGAGGTAGGAGCTCCTACGAGCAGTACTTC. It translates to CSVEGGGRSSYEQYF.

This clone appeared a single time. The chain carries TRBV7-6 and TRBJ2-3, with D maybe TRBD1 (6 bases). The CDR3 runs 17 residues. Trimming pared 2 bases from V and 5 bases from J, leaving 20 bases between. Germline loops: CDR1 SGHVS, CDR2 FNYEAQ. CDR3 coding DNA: TGTGCCAGCAGCTTACTAGGGTGGTCAGGGGCTGGAGATACGCAGTATTTT. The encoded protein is CASSLLGWSGAGDTQYF.

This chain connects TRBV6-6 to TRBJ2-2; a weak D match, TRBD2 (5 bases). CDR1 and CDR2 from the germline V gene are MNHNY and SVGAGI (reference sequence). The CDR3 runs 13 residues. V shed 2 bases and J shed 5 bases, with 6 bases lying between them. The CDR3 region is CASSYSGTGELFF. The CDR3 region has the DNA TGTGCCAGCAGTTACAGCGGAACCGGGGAGCTGTTTTTT.